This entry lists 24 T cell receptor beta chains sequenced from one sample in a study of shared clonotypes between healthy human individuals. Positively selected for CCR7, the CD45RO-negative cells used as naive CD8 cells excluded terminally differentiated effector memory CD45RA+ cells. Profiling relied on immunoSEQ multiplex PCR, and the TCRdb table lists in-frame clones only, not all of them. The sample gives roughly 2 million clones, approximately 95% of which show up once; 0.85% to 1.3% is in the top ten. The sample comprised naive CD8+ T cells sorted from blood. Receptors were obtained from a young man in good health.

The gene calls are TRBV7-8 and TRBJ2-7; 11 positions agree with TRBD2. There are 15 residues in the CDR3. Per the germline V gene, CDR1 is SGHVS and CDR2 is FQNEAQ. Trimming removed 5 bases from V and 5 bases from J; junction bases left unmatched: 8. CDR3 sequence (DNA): TGTGCCAGCAGCCTCTCGGGACTAGCGGCAAACGAGCAGTACTTC. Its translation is CASSLSGLAANEQYF. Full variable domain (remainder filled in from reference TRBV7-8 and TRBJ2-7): GAGVSQSPRYKVAKRGQDVALRCDPISGHVSLFWYQQALGQGPEFLTYFQNEAQLDKSGLPSDRFFAERPEGSVSTLKIQRTQQEDSAVYLCASSLSGLAANEQYFGPGTRLTVT.

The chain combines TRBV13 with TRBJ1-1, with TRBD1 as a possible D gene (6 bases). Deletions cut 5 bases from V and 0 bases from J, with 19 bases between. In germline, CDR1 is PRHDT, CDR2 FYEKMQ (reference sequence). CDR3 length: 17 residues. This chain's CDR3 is CASSPNPGAGVNTEAFF. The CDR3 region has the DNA TGTGCCAGCAGCCCTAACCCCGGGGCAGGGGTGAACACTGAAGCTTTCTTT.

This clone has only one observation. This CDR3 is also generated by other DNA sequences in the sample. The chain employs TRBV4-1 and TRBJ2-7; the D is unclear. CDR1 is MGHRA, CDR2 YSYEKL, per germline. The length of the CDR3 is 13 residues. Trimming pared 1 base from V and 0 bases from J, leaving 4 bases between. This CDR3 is CASSQGSSYEQYF. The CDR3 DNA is TGCGCCAGCAGCCAAGGATCCTCCTACGAGCAGTACTTC.

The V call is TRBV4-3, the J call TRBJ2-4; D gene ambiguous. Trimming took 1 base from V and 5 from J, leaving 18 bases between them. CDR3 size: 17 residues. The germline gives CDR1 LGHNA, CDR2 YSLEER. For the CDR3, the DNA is TGCGCCAGCAGCCAAGGGGTCCCGGGTGGGCTCGAAAACATTCAGTACTTC. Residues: CASSQGVPGGLENIQYF.

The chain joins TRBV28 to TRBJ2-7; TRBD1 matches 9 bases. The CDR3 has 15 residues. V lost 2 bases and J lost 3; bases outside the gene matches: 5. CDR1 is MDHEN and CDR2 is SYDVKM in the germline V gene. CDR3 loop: CASSLVTGGFYEQYF. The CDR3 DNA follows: TGTGCCAGCAGTTTAGTTACAGGGGGCTTCTACGAGCAGTACTTC.

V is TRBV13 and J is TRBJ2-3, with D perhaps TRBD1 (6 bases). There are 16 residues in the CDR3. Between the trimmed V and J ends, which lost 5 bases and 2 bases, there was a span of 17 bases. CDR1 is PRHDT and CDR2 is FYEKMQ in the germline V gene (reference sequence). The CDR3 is CASSKTGETDTDTQYF. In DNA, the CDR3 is TGTGCCAGCAGCAAGACAGGAGAAACCGACACAGATACGCAGTATTTT.

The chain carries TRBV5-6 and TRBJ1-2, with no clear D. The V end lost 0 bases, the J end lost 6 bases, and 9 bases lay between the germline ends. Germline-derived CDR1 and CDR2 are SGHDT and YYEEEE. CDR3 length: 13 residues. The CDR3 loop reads CASSLGETNGYTF. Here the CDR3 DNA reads TGTGCCAGCAGCTTGGGTGAGACGAATGGCTACACCTTC.

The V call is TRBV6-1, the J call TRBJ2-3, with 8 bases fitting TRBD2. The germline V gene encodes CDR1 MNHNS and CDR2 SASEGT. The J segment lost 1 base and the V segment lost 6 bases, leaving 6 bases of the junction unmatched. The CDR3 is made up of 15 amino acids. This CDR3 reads CASRAGLGGTDTQYF. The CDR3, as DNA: TGTGCCAGCAGGGCGGGACTAGGAGGCACAGATACGCAGTATTTT.

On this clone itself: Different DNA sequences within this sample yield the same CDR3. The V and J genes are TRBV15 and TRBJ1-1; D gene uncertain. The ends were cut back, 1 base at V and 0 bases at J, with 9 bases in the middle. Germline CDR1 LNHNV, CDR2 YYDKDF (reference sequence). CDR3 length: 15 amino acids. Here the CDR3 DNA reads TGTGCCACCAGCAGAGTAAGAGGTATGAACACTGAAGCTTTCTTT. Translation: CATSRVRGMNTEAFF.

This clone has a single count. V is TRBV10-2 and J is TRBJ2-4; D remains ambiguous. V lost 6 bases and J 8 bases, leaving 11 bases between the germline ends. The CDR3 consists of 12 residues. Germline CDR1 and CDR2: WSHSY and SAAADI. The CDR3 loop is CASREIGDIQYF. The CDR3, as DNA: TGCGCCAGCAGAGAGATAGGCGACATTCAGTACTTC.

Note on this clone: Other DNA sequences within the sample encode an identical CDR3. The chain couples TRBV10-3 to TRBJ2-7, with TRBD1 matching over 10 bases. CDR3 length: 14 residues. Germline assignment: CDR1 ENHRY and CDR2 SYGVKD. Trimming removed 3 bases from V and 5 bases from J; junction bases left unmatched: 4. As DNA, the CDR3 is TGTGCCATCAGTGAAGGGACAGGGGCTCACGAGCAGTACTTC. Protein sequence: CAISEGTGAHEQYF.

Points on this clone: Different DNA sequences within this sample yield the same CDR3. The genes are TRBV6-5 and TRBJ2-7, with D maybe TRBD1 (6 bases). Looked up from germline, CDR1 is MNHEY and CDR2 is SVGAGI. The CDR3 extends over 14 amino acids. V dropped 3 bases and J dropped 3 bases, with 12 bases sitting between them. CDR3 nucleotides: TGTGCCAGCAGTTATTCATCCAGGGGCTACGAGCAGTACTTC. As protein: CASSYSSRGYEQYF.

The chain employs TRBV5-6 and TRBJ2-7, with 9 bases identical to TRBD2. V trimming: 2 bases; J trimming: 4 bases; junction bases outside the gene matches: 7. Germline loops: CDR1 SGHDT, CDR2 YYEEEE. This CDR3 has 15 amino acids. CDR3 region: CASSLVVAGVYEQYF. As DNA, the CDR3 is TGTGCCAGCAGCTTAGTGGTAGCGGGGGTGTACGAGCAGTACTTC.

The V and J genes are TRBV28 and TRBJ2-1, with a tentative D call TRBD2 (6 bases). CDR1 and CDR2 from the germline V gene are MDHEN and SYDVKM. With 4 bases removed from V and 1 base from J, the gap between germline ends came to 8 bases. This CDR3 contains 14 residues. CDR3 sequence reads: CASSYSGSYNEQFF. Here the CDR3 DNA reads TGTGCCAGCAGTTATAGCGGTTCCTACAATGAGCAGTTCTTC.

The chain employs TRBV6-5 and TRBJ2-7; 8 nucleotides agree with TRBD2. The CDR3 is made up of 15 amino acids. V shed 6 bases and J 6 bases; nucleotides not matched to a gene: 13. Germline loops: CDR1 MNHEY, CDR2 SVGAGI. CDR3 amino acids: CASSFIGLASSEQYF. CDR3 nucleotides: TGTGCCAGCAGCTTCATCGGACTAGCATCATCCGAGCAGTACTTC.

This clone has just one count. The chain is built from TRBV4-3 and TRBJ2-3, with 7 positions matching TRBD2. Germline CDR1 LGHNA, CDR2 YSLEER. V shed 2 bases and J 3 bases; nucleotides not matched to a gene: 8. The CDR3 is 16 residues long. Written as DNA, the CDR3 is TGCGCCAGCAGCCAAAGTACTAGCGTGGGTACAGATACGCAGTATTTT. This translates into CASSQSTSVGTDTQYF.

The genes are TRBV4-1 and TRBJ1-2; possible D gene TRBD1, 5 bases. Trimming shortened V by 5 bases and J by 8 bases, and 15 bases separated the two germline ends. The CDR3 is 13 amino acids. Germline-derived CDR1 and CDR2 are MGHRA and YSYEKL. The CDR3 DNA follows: TGCGCCAGCAGCTTTCAGGGAACGAGAGGCTACACCTTC. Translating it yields CASSFQGTRGYTF.

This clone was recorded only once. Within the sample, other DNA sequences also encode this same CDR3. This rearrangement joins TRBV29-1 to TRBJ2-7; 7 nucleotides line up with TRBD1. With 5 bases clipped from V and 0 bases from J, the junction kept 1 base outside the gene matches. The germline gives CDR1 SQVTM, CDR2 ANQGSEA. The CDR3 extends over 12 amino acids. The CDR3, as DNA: TGCAGCGTTCGGACAGGCTCCTACGAGCAGTACTTC. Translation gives CSVRTGSYEQYF.

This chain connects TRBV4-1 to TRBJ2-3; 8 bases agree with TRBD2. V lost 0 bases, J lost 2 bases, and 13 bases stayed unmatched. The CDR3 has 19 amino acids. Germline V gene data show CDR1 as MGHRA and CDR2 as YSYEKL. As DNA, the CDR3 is TGCGCCAGCAGCCAAGAGGGGAGCGGGAGCCTCCTCAACACAGATACGCAGTATTTT. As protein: CASSQEGSGSLLNTDTQYF.

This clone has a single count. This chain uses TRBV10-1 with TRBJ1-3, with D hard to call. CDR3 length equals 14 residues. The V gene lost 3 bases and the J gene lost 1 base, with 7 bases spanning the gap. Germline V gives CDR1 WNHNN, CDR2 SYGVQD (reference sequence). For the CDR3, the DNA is TGCGCCAGCAGTGATGTGGCATCTGGAAACACCATATATTTT. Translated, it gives CASSDVASGNTIYF.

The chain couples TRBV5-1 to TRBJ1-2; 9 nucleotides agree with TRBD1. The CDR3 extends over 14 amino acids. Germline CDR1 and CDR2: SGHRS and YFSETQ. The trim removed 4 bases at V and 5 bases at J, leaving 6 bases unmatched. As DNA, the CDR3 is TGCGCCAGCAGCGAGGGACAGGGCGGATATGGCTACACCTTC. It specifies CASSEGQGGYGYTF. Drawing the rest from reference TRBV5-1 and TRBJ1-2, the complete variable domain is KAGVTQTPRYLIKTRGQQVTLSCSPISGHRSVSWYQQTPGQGLQFLFEYFSETQRNKGNFPGRFSGRQFSNSRSEMNVSTLELGDSALYLCASSEGQGGYGYTFGSGTRLTVV.

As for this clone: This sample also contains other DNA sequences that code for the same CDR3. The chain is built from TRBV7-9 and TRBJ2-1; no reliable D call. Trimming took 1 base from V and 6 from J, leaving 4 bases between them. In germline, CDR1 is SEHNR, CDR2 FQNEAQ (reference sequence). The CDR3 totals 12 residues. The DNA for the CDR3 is TGTGCCAGCAGCTTAGGGGTCAATGAGCAGTTCTTC. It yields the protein CASSLGVNEQFF.

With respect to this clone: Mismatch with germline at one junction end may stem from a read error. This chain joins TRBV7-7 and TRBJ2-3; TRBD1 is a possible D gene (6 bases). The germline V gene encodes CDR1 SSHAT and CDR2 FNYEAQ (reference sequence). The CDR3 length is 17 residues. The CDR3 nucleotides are TGTGCTAGCAGCCCGAAGCGTGGGACACCGAACACAGATACGCAGTATTTT. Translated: CASSPKRGTPNTDTQYF.

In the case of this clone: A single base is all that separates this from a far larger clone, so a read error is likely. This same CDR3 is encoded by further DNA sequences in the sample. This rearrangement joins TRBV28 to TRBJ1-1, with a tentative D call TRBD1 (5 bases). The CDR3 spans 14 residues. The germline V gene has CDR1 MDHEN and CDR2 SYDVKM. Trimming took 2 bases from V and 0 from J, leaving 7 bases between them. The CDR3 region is CASSLRGLNTEAFF. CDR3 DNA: TGTGCCAGCAGTTTACGGGGCCTGAACACTGAAGCTTTCTTT.